This TCR beta chain was sequenced during a study of CD8+CD57+ T cells in acquired aplastic anemia. About the study: The average for DNA from sorted CD4+ and CD8+ cells was about 3.3 ug.

For CDR3 and TCR beta VDJ profiling, genomic DNA was the template used. TCRdb used MiXCR to reprocess the reads, holding one entry per CDR3 protein. Of some 170,000 distinct CDR3 sequences listed, 47% are singletons. Patients chosen for sequencing had shown CD8+CD57+ cell expansion by flow cytometry. On this clonotype: Its antigen is as yet unknown.

The CDR3 has 12 residues. V lost 7 bases, J lost 3 bases, and 10 bases lay in between. Germline lookup yields CDR1 SNHLY and CDR2 FYNNEI. Study-wide points: Researchers report that around 29 CD8+ CDR3 sequences appeared in both patients and controls. No significant difference in CD8+ Simpson's diversity was found between patients and controls.

The sequence derives from a human donor with aplastic anemia. What was sequenced was sorted CD4+, CD8+, or CD8+CD57+ T cells (not recorded which) from PBMCs. The chain carries TRBV2 and TRBJ2-7; D remains ambiguous. CDR3 coding DNA: TGTGCCAGCAACATCAGGTTCTACGAGCAGTACTTC. Its translation: CASNIRFYEQYF. Together with reference TRBV2 and TRBJ2-7, the CDR3 gives the full variable domain: EPEVTQTPSHQVTQMGQEVILRCVPISNHLYFYWYRQILGQKVEFLVSFYNNEISEKSEIFDDQFSVERPDGSNFTLKIRSTKLEDSAMYFCASNIRFYEQYFGPGTRLTVT.